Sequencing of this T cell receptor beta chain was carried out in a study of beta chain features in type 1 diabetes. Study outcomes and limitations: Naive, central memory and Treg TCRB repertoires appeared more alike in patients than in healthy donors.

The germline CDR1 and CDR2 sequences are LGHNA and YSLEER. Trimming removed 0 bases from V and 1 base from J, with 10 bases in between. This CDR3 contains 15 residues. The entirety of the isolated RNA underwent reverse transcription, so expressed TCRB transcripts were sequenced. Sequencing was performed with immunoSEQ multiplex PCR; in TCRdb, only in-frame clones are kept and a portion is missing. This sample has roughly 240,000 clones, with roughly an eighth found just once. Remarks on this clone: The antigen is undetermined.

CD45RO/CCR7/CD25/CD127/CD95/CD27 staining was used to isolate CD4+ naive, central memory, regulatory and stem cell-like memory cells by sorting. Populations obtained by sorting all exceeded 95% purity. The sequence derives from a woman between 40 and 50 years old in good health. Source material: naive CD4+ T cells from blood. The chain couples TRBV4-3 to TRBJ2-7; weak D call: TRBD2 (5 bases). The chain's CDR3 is CASSQDRGVSYEQYF. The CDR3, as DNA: TGCGCCAGCAGCCAAGACCGGGGAGTATCCTACGAGCAGTACTTC.